One sample yielded the 9 T cell receptor beta chains listed below, sequenced in a study of monozygotic twins with inflammatory bowel disease. TCRdb derives one entry per CDR3 protein from the 5' RACE reads, leaving out DNA. The table for this sample gives approximately 300,000 distinct CDR3 sequences. The sample comprised blood. These receptors originate from a human donor with ulcerative colitis or Crohn's disease, or a healthy co-twin of an affected twin (not recorded which).

The J gene is TRBJ2-1, the V gene TRBV28; as DNA is missing, the TRBD1 call by TCRdb cannot be tested. Germline V CDR1 and CDR2: MDHEN, SYDVKM. The CDR3 runs 14 residues. The CDR3 here is CASTRGSGYNEQFF.

The V gene is TRBV13, the J gene TRBJ2-7. Germline V CDR1 and CDR2: PRHDT, FYEKMQ (reference sequence). This CDR3 comprises 14 residues. This CDR3 reads CASSLNAISYEQYF.

The V call is TRBV7-2, the J call TRBJ2-3. This CDR3 has 16 amino acids. Germline CDR1 is SGHTA and CDR2 is FQGNSA. The CDR3 region is CASSLSIHKRVDTQYF.

J is TRBJ2-2 and V is TRBV7-3. Germline V gene sequence: CDR1 SGHTA, CDR2 FQGTGA. CDR3 size: 15 residues. The CDR3 sequence: CASSFGDANTGELFF.

The rearrangement joins TRBV18 to TRBJ1-2; TCRdb selects TRBD1, and the lack of DNA leaves this call unchecked. CDR1 KGHSH and CDR2 LQKENI come from the germline V gene. The CDR3 loop spans 13 amino acids. The CDR3 loop reads CASSPGGDYGYTF.

V is TRBV5-1 and J is TRBJ1-5. CDR3 length: 16 amino acids. Germline CDR1 reads SGHRS; CDR2 reads YFSETQ. The CDR3 is CASSLEPSPVNQPQHF.

This chain links TRBV20-1 with TRBJ2-4; absent DNA, TCRdb's TRBD1 call cannot be checked. CDR1 DFQATT and CDR2 SNEGSKA come from the germline V gene (reference sequence). CDR3 size: 15 residues. The CDR3 sequence is CSATRGGKAKNIQYF.

The chain recombines TRBV6-6 with TRBJ2-1; checking the TCRdb D call of TRBD2 is not possible without DNA. The CDR3 is made up of 11 amino acids. In germline, CDR1 is MNHNY, CDR2 SVGAGI (reference sequence). CDR3 sequence reads: CASRGPSEQFF.

The rearrangement uses TRBV6-1 and TRBJ2-5; the TCRdb call, TRBD1, lacks DNA for checking. Per germline, CDR1 MNHNS and CDR2 SASEGT. The CDR3 spans 14 residues. CDR3 protein: CASSPGWGEETQYF.